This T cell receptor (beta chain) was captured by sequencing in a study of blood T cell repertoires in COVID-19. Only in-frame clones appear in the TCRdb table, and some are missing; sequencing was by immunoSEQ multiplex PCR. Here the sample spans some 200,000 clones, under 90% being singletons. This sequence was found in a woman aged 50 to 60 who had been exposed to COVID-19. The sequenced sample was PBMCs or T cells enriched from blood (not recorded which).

The CDR3 region is CASSWGTGERQPQHF. The CDR3 bases are TGTGCCAGCAGCTGGGGGACAGGGGAAAGGCAGCCCCAGCATTTT. The chain carries TRBV7-2 and TRBJ1-5; 10 bases agree with TRBD1. CDR3 size: 15 residues. The V gene's germline CDR1 is SGHTA and CDR2 FQGNSA. With 4 bases clipped from V and 7 bases from J, the junction kept 7 bases outside the gene matches.